The 10 T cell receptor beta chains listed next were all sequenced from one sample in a study of immune heterogeneity within non-small cell lung tumors. Multiplex PCR (32 V and 13 J primers) was used to amplify the TCR beta CDR3. TCRdb fed the multiplex PCR reads into MiXCR, producing one record per CDR3 protein. The sample lists some 6,000 distinct CDR3 sequences, roughly 18% occurring once. For each sample, template was roughly 0.65 ug of bulk tumor genomic DNA. Doctors removed several biopsies from each primary tumor during surgery, keeping them far apart. Patients underwent curative surgery for untreated, newly diagnosed non-small cell lung cancer. Material: lung tumor tissue. These receptors were obtained from a man in his forties with non-small cell lung cancer.

This clonotype was recorded at least ten times. The V and J genes are TRBV3-1 and TRBJ2-7; D not resolved. Germline V CDR1 and CDR2: LGHDT, YNNKEL (reference sequence). This CDR3 is 15 amino acids long. V was pared by 1 base and J by 3 bases, with 13 bases between. Written as DNA, the CDR3 is TGTGCCAGCAGCCAAGGGGCCCCCTTAAGCTACGAGCAGTACTTC. This sequence encodes CASSQGAPLSYEQYF.

In this sample, this clonotype is medium-sized. The chain recombines TRBV27 with TRBJ1-2; TRBD1 matches at 10 bases. J lost 4 bases, V lost 5 bases, and 7 bases had no gene match. The CDR3 runs 15 residues. Germline V CDR1 and CDR2: MNHEY, SMNVEV (reference sequence). As DNA, the CDR3 is TGTGCCAGCAGTCCAAGGACAGGGGGAAGCTATGGCTACACCTTC. Its protein product is CASSPRTGGSYGYTF.

This chain joins TRBV28 and TRBJ1-5, with 9 positions matching TRBD1. The germline gives CDR1 MDHEN, CDR2 SYDVKM. V was pared by 7 bases and J by 2 bases, with 18 bases of the junction left unmatched. The CDR3 length is 19 residues. The CDR3 sequence: CASTPPGTGLRVGNQPQHF. The CDR3 bases are TGTGCCAGCACCCCCCCCGGGACAGGGCTTAGAGTTGGCAATCAGCCCCAGCATTTT.

For this clonotype: This may arise from a read error, as a much more abundant clone is one base away. The final CDR3 position lacks the conserved phenylalanine or tryptophan, pointing to a likely read error. V gene TRBV10-1 combines with J gene TRBJ2-7, with 7 bases fitting TRBD1. From germline, CDR1 is WNHNN and CDR2 SYGVQD (reference sequence). The ends lost 4 bases at V and 4 bases at J; junction bases unmatched: 4. This CDR3 has 13 amino acids. The CDR3 bases are TGCGCCAGCAGTGCCGGGACAGAATACGAGCAGTACCTC. Amino acids: CASSAGTEYEQYL.

In its sample, this clonotype ranks as medium-sized. V usage is TRBV29-1 and J usage is TRBJ1-1; possible D gene TRBD1, 6 bases. V was trimmed by 4 bases and J by 4 bases, leaving 13 bases between them. The CDR3 totals 13 residues. Germline V gives CDR1 SQVTM, CDR2 ANQGSEA. CDR3 sequence (DNA): TGCAGCGTTGGGGGGGGCAGGTTCACTGAAGCTTTCTTT. This gives the protein CSVGGGRFTEAFF. Using reference TRBV29-1 and TRBJ1-1 for the parts outside the CDR3, the full variable domain is SAVISQKPSRDICQRGTSLTIQCQVDSQVTMMFWYRQQPGQSLTLIATANQGSEATYESGFVIDKFPISRPNLTFSTLTVSNMSPEDSSIYLCSVGGGRFTEAFFGQGTRLTVV.

This clonotype ranks as medium-sized (0.01 to 0.1%). This chain joins TRBV5-1 and TRBJ2-2; tentatively, D is TRBD1 (6 bases). The CDR3 loop spans 16 amino acids. V was cut by 2 bases and J by 0 bases, with 11 bases left in between. The germline V gene has CDR1 SGHRS and CDR2 YFSETQ. The CDR3, as DNA: TGCGCCAGCAGCTTACAGGGCAGAACGAACACCGGGGAGCTGTTTTTT. This gives the protein CASSLQGRTNTGELFF.

This clonotype qualifies as medium-sized. The chain recombines TRBV4-1 with TRBJ2-3, with a possible D match to TRBD2 (6 bases). V dropped 0 bases and J dropped 5 bases, with 15 bases sitting between them. The CDR3 length is 16 residues. The germline V gene has CDR1 MGHRA and CDR2 YSYEKL. In DNA form, the CDR3 reads TGCGCCAGCAGCCAAGAAGTGGGAGGAGCAGGAGATACGCAGTATTTT. It is translated as CASSQEVGGAGDTQYF.

This chain uses TRBV15 with TRBJ2-3, with D uncertain. The V end lost 3 bases, the J end lost 1 base, and 14 bases lay between the germline ends. The CDR3 spans 16 residues. Germline V gene lookup returns CDR1 LNHNV and CDR2 YYDKDF (reference sequence). The CDR3 DNA reads as TGTGCCACCAGCAGGGTCTGGGCCCTACGCACAGATACGCAGTATTTT. Protein product: CATSRVWALRTDTQYF. Together with reference TRBV15 and TRBJ2-3, the CDR3 gives the full variable domain: DAMVIQNPRYQVTQFGKPVTLSCSQTLNHNVMYWYQQKSSQAPKLLFHYYDKDFNNEADTPDNFQSRRPNTSFCFLDIRSPGLGDTAMYLCATSRVWALRTDTQYFGPGTRLTVL.

The sample holds a few counts of this clonotype. This may stem from a read error, because a much larger clone lies one nucleotide away. The J gene is TRBJ1-2, the V gene TRBV12-3 or TRBV12-4; D ambiguous. V shed 3 bases and J shed 6 bases, with 17 bases lying between them. CDR3 length: 15 amino acids. The CDR3 here is CASSFFRTSVDGYTF. CDR3 sequence (DNA): TGTGCCAGCAGTTTTTTCCGGACGAGTGTTGATGGCTACACCTTC.

This clonotype is medium-sized within its sample. V gene TRBV11-3 combines with J gene TRBJ2-2; D call uncertain. V was trimmed by 5 bases and J by 3 bases, leaving 10 bases between them. Germline CDR1 SGHNT, CDR2 YENEEA. CDR3 size: 14 residues. CDR3 nucleotide sequence: TGTGCCAGCAGCCCCGGGTCTTACACCGGGGAGCTGTTTTTT. It is translated as CASSPGSYTGELFF.